This T cell receptor (beta chain) comes out of a study of chemoradiotherapy in HPV16-positive cancers. Study-level results: The functional HPV-specific definition rests on just a couple of HPV16-positive patients. Candidate HPV-specific clones and E7-related TCR motifs grew in tumor during treatment.

The method was immunoSEQ multiplex PCR; TCRdb's version includes in-frame clones alone and lacks a portion of them. The profile covers around 16,000 clones, with roughly 79% appearing a single time and about 10% taken by the ten largest. Concerning this clone itself: Its antigen remains unknown.

The receptor was derived from a human donor with HPV-associated anogenital cancer. The specimen was obtained from a patient who underwent chemoradiotherapy.

This CDR3 reads CASSLSRTRTGYTGELFF. The CDR3 DNA reads TGTGCCAGCAGTTTATCACGAACTAGGACCGGATACACCGGGGAGCTGTTTTTT. V gene TRBV27 combines with J gene TRBJ2-2, with D perhaps TRBD2 (5 bases). From germline, CDR1 is MNHEY and CDR2 SMNVEV (reference sequence). V gave up 0 bases and J gave up 3 bases, with 17 bases separating them. CDR3 length equals 18 residues.